A selection of T cell receptor beta chains follows, all from one sample in a study of OX40 agonist ivuxolimab in advanced cancers. The repertoire was sequenced with immunoSEQ multiplex PCR; TCRdb's copy has only in-frame clones and lacks some. The table includes fewer than 45,000 clones, about 88% detected once. The sample was CD4+ or CD8+ T cells sorted from blood, taken in a trial of the OX40 agonist ivuxolimab. The receptors were sampled from an adult with an advanced solid tumor such as melanoma, head and neck, liver or kidney cancer. Both conserved end residues are part of each CDR3. A D gene is named only where the DNA matches it firmly. Some rows have no size entry. The others give once, few or many, or a class for an expanded clone.

j_call v_call d_call clone_size cdr3_nt cdr3_aa
TRBJ2-1 TRBV10-3 - - TGTGCCATCAGTGGGGCGGGGTCCTACAATGAGCAGTTCTTC CAISGAGSYNEQFF
TRBJ2-3 TRBV29-1 - - TGCAGCATCGAAGGGTACACAGATACGCAGTATTTT CSIEGYTDTQYF
TRBJ1-3 TRBV10-3 - - TGTGCCATCAAAGCGGACAGTACTATCTCTGGAAACACCATATATTTT CAIKADSTISGNTIYF
TRBJ1-5 TRBV2 - - TGTGCCAGCAGCTGGGACCAGAGCAATCAGCCCCAGCATTTT CASSWDQSNQPQHF
TRBJ2-7 TRBV19 - - TGTGCCAGTAGTTCCAAACACAGGAGCTCCTACGAGCAGTACTTC CASSSKHRSSYEQYF
TRBJ2-1 TRBV19 - - TGTGCCAGTAGTCCACGACAGGCCTACTACAATGAGCAGTTCTTC CASSPRQAYYNEQFF
TRBJ2-5 TRBV29-1 TRBD2 - TGCAGCGTAGATACTAGCGGGAGAGAGACCCAGTACTTC CSVDTSGRETQYF
TRBJ1-5 TRBV2 - - TGTGCCAGCACTACCGGGGTGGAGCAGCCCCAGCATTTT CASTTGVEQPQHF
TRBJ2-1 TRBV21-1 - - TGTGCCACCATCTCCGAGTTCTCCTACAATGAGCAGTTCTTC CATISEFSYNEQFF
TRBJ2-1 TRBV5-4 - - TGTGCCAGCAGCCCCAAGGTTGAGGGGCAGTTACAGTTCTTC CASSPKVEGQLQFF
TRBJ2-6 TRBV6-1 - once TGTGCCAGCAGTGCCCTGAGATTCTCTGGGGCCAACGTCCTGACTTTC CASSALRFSGANVLTF
TRBJ2-7 TRBV14 - - TGTGCCAGCAGCCAAGTGGCAGGACCCAACGAGCAGTACTTC CASSQVAGPNEQYF
TRBJ1-1 TRBV18 - - TGTGCCAGCTCACCACCTTCAGACACTGAAGCTTTCTTT CASSPPSDTEAFF
TRBJ2-1 TRBV7-9 - - TGTGCCAGCAGCACCGGGTCCCGGCAGTTCTTC CASSTGSRQFF
TRBJ2-7 TRBV6-6 - - TGTGCCAGCAGTTACCCTGGCCGGGGACCTCTAGGCGAGCAGTACTTC CASSYPGRGPLGEQYF
TRBJ1-4 TRBV5-8 TRBD1 - TGTGCCAGCAGATCCGGGACAGTGAAAGAAAAACTGTTTTTT CASRSGTVKEKLFF
TRBJ2-3 TRBV4-1 - few TGCGCCAGCAGCCAAATATTAGTGTTGAGGGCCGGGGATACGCAGTATTTT CASSQILVLRAGDTQYF
TRBJ2-6 TRBV15 - - TGTGCCACCAGCAGAAGCCCCTCTGGGGCCAACGTCCTGACTTTC CATSRSPSGANVLTF
TRBJ2-1 TRBV28 TRBD2 - TGTGCCAGCAGTTTATTTAGCGGGATAAGTGAGCAGTTCTTC CASSLFSGISEQFF
TRBJ1-2 TRBV30 TRBD1 - TGTGCCTGGAGTGTGGGACAGGGGGCGGGCTATGGCTACACCTTC CAWSVGQGAGYGYTF
TRBJ1-2 TRBV19 TRBD1 - TGTGCCAGTAGGGGACAGGGACGGACTAACTATGGCTACACCTTC CASRGQGRTNYGYTF
TRBJ2-7 TRBV28 TRBD1 - TGTGCCAGCAGTGGCGGGACAGGGATAAATTGGTCCTACGAGCAGTACTTC CASSGGTGINWSYEQYF
TRBJ2-2 TRBV7-3 TRBD2 - TGTGCCAGCAGCGCGACTAGCGGGAGTGGGGAGCTGTTTTTT CASSATSGSGELFF
TRBJ2-1 TRBV19 - - TGTGCCAGTACCCCCAGGGGCGGGACGCCATACAATGAGCAGTTCTTC CASTPRGGTPYNEQFF
TRBJ2-3 TRBV7-9 TRBD2 - TGTGCCAGCAGCTCGGGGTTAGCGGGAGGGTCAGATACGCAGTATTTT CASSSGLAGGSDTQYF
TRBJ2-3 TRBV9 - - TGTGCCAGCAGCGCAGACAGAAGGGTCACAGATACGCAGTATTTT CASSADRRVTDTQYF
TRBJ2-1 TRBV30 - - TGTGCCTGGAGTCCATGGGGCCCCGGGGAGCAGTTCTTC CAWSPWGPGEQFF
TRBJ2-1 TRBV27 - - TGTGCCAGCAGAGACAGGTATGAGCAGTTCTTC CASRDRYEQFF
TRBJ2-2 TRBV11-3 - - TGTGCCAGCAGCCCCCGTGAATCGAACACCGGGGAGCTGTTTTTT CASSPRESNTGELFF
TRBJ1-1 TRBV21-1 - - TGTGCCAGCAGCCCTCACGAGTACGGCAGGGGAGACACTGAAGCTTTCTTT CASSPHEYGRGDTEAFF
TRBJ2-7 TRBV7-6 TRBD1 - TGTGCCAGCAGCTCGGGACAGGGGGCCTCCTACGAGCAGTACTTC CASSSGQGASYEQYF
TRBJ2-7 TRBV6-5 - - TGTGCCAGCAGAGTCACAGGGATGTACGAGCAGTACTTC CASRVTGMYEQYF
TRBJ2-7 TRBV5-8 TRBD2 - TGTGCCAGCAGCCCCCGACTAGCGTATGCCTACGAGCAGTACTTC CASSPRLAYAYEQYF
TRBJ1-1 TRBV27 - once TGTGCCAGCAGGCAGAGGGGGGCTGGTAGAGCTTTCTTT CASRQRGAGRAFF
TRBJ2-7 TRBV30 - - TGTGCCTGGACCGGGCTGGACAGCTCCTACGAGCAGTACTTC CAWTGLDSSYEQYF
TRBJ2-1 TRBV6-6 - - TGTGCCAGCAGTTACTTGAGGTACAATGAGCAGTTCTTC CASSYLRYNEQFF
TRBJ1-4 TRBV28 TRBD1 - TGTGCCAGCAGTTTATACGGGACAGGGAATGAAAAACTGTTTTTT CASSLYGTGNEKLFF
TRBJ2-7 TRBV7-8 TRBD2 - TGTGCCAGCAGCCTGACGCGGGGGGGTGTCTACGAGCAGTACTTC CASSLTRGGVYEQYF
TRBJ1-5 TRBV11-2 TRBD1 - TGTGCCAGCAGCTTAGAGAGGGGGCGCGGGCCCCAGCATTTT CASSLERGRGPQHF
TRBJ1-4 TRBV5-4 - - TGTGCCAGCAGCTTGGCCCTAAATGAAAAACTGTTTTTT CASSLALNEKLFF
TRBJ2-7 TRBV18 TRBD1 - TGTGCCAGCTCACCGGACAGGGGGTTATACGAGCAGTACTTC CASSPDRGLYEQYF
TRBJ2-3 TRBV6-1 TRBD2 - TGTGCCAGCAGTGAAGAAGCGGGAGGGCCAGATACGCAGTATTTT CASSEEAGGPDTQYF
TRBJ1-2 TRBV6-5 - - TGTGCCAGCAGTCCGTCGGGAGCTAACTATGGCTACACCTTC CASSPSGANYGYTF
TRBJ1-1 TRBV19 TRBD1 - TGTGCCAGTAGTGGAGACAGGGCTTCAAACTCGAACACTGAAGCTTTCTTT CASSGDRASNSNTEAFF
TRBJ1-6 TRBV5-1 - - TGCGCCAGCAGCTTGAATCCAGGGAGCTCCTATAATTCACCCCTCCACTTT CASSLNPGSSYNSPLHF
TRBJ1-5 TRBV6-4 TRBD1 - TGTGCCAGCAGTGGACAGGGTCGTAGTCAGCCCCAGCATTTT CASSGQGRSQPQHF